The source of this T cell receptor (beta chain) is a study of post-analysis software for immune sequencing data. Study summary: In terms of disease course, relapsing-remitting, secondary progressive and progressive-relapsing multiple sclerosis were included.

Carried by the TCR beta cDNA libraries were unique molecular identifiers. Starting from roughly 1.1 to 9.2 million T cells, the study yielded a few hundred thousand cDNA molecules. MiXCR, applied by TCRdb to the PCR reads, yields one record per CDR3 protein. The data contain fewer than 850,000 distinct CDR3 sequences, more than 45% of them singletons. Study results and caveats: The normalized Chao1 diversity of multiple sclerosis patients was significantly lower than that of controls.

As concerns this clonotype: What it binds is not known.

This TCR was sampled from a girl aged 5-17 years with multiple sclerosis. The sequencing sample was made of blood.

DNA of the CDR3: TGTGCCAGCAGTTACTCGGGGCAGGGGTCCGAGCAGTACTTC. Its translation is CASSYSGQGSEQYF. V usage is TRBV6-6 and J usage is TRBJ2-7, with D possibly being TRBD1 (6 bases). V was pared by 0 bases and J by 6 bases, with 12 bases between. The CDR3 has 14 amino acids. The germline gives CDR1 MNHNY, CDR2 SVGAGI (reference sequence).